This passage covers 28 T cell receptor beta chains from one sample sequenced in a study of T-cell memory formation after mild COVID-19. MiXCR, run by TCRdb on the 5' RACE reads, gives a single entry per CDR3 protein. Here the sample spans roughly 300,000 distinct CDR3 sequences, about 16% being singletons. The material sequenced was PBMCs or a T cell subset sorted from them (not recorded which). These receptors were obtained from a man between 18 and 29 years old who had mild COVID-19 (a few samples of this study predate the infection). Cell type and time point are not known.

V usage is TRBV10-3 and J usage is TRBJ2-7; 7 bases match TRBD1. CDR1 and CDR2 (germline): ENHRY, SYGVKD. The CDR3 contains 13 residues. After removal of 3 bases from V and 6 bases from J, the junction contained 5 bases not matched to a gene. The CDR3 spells CAISEEGASEQYV. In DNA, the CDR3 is TGTGCCATCAGTGAAGAGGGGGCAAGCGAGCAGTACGTC.

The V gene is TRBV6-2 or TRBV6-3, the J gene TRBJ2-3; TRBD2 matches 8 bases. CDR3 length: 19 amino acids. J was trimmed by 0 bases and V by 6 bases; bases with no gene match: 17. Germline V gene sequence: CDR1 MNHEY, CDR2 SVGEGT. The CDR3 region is CASRPGGRTLRWSTDTQYF. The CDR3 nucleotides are TGTGCCAGCAGGCCGGGAGGGAGGACCCTCCGGTGGAGCACAGATACGCAGTATTTT.

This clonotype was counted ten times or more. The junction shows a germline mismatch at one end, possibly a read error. CDR3 amino acids: CASSQDRGGQETQYF. DNA of the CDR3: TGCGCCAGCAGCCAAGATCGGGGGGGTCAAGAGACCCAGTACTTC. The rearrangement joins TRBV4-2 to TRBJ2-5; 8 bases line up with TRBD2. This CDR3 has 15 residues. CDR1 and CDR2 from the germline V gene are LGHNA and YNFKEQ.

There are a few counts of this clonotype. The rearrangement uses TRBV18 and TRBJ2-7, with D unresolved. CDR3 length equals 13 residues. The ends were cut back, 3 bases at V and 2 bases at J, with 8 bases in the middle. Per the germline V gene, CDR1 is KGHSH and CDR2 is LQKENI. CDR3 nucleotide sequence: TGTGCCAGCTCACCGGGCACAGCCTACGAGCAGTACGTC. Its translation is CASSPGTAYEQYV.

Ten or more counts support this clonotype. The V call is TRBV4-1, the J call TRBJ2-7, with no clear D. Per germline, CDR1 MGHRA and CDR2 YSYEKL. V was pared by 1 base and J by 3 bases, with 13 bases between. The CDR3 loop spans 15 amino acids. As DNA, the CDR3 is TGCGCCAGCAGCCAAGTCCGGGCCGGAAACTACGAGCAGTACTTC. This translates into CASSQVRAGNYEQYF.

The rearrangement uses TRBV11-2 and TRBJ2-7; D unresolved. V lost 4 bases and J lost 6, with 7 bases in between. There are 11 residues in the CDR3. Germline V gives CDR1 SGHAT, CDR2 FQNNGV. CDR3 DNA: TGTGCCAGCAGCTCGCAGGTCGAGCAGTACTTC. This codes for CASSSQVEQYF.

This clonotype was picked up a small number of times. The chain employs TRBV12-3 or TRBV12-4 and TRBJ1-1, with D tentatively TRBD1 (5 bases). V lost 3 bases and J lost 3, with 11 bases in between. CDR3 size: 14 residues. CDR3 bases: TGTGCCAGCAGTTTCGGGGGGTCGGACACTGAAGCTTTCTTT. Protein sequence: CASSFGGSDTEAFF.

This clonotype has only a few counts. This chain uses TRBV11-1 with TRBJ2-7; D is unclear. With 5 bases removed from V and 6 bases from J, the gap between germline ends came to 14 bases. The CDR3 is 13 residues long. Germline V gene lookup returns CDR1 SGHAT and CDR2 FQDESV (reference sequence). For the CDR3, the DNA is TGTGCCAGCAGCCTCCGGGCACGTCGCGAGCAGTACTTC. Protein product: CASSLRARREQYF.

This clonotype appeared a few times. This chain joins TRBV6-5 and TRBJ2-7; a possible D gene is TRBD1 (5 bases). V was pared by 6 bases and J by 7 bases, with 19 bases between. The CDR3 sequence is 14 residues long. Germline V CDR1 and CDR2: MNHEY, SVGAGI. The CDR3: CASRPGKYRWEQYF. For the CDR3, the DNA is TGTGCCAGCAGGCCAGGGAAATACCGGTGGGAGCAGTACTTC.

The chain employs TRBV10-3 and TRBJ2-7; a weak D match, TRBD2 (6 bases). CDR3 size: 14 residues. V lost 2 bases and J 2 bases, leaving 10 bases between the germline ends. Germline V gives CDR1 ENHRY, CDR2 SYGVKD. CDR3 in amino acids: CAISERPGAYEQYV. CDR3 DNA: TGTGCCATCAGTGAGCGCCCGGGGGCCTACGAGCAGTACGTC.

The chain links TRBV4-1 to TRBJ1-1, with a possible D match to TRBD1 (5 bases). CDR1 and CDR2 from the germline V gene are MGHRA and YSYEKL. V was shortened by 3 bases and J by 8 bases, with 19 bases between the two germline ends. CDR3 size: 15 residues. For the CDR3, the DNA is TGCGCCAGCAGCCAGACAATCCCGGAGCGGGGGGAAGCTTTCTTT. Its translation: CASSQTIPERGEAFF.

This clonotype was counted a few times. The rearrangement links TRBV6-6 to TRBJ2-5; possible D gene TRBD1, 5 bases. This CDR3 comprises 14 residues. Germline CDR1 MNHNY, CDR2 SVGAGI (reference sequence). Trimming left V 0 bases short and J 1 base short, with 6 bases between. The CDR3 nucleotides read TGTGCCAGCAGTTACTCGGGGCTCCAAGAGACCCAGTACTTC. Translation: CASSYSGLQETQYF.

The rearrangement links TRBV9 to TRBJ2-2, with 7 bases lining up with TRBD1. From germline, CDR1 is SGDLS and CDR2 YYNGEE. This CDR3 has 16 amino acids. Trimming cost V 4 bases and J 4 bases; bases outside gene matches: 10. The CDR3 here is CASSKYDRAATGELFF. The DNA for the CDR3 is TGTGCCAGCAGCAAATATGACAGGGCGGCCACCGGGGAGCTGTTTTTT.

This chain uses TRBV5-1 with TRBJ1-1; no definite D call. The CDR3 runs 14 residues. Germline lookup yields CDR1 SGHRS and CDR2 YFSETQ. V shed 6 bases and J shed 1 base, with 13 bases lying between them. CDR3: CASKTEDGNTEAFF. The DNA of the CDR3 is TGCGCCAGCAAGACCGAGGACGGGAACACTGAAGCTTTCTTT.

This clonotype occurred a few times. The CDR3 DNA follows: TGTGCCAGCAGCCAAAGCAGTCTCGAGACCCAGTACTTC. Residues: CASSQSSLETQYF. The chain carries TRBV3-1 and TRBJ2-5; D call uncertain. The germline CDR1 and CDR2 sequences are LGHDT and YNNKEL (reference sequence). The length of the CDR3 is 13 residues. V lost 2 bases to trimming and J lost 5 bases, with 9 bases between them.

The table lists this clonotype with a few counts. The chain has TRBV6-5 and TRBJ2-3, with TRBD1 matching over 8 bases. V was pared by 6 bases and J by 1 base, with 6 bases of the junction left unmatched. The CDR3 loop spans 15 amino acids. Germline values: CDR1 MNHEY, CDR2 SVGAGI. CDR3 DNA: TGTGCCAGCAGCTTAGGACAGGGTCGCACAGATACGCAGTATTTT. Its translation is CASSLGQGRTDTQYF.

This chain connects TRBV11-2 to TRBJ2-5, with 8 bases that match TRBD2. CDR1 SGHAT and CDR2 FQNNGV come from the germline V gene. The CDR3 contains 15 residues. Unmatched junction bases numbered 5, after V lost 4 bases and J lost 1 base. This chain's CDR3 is CASSSIGLAQETQYF. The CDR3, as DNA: TGTGCCAGCAGCTCGATAGGACTAGCCCAAGAGACCCAGTACTTC. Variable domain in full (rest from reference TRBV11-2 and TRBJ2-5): EAGVAQSPRYKIIEKRQSVAFWCNPISGHATLYWYQQILGQGPKLLIQFQNNGVVDDSQLPKDRFSAERLKGVDSTLKIQPAKLEDSAVYLCASSSIGLAQETQYFGPGTRLLVL.

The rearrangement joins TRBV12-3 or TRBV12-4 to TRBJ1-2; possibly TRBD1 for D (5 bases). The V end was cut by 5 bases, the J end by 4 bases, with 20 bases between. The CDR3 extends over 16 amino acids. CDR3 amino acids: CASSRGSGVEFYGYTF. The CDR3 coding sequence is TGTGCCAGCAGTCGGGGGTCCGGGGTTGAATTCTATGGCTACACCTTC.

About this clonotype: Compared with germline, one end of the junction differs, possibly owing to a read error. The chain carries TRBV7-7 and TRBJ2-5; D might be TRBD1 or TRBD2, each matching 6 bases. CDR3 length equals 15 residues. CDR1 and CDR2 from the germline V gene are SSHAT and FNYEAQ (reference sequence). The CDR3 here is CASSRGGTYQETQYF. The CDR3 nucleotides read TGTGCTAGCAGCCGAGGGGGGACGTACCAAGAGACCCAGTACTTC.

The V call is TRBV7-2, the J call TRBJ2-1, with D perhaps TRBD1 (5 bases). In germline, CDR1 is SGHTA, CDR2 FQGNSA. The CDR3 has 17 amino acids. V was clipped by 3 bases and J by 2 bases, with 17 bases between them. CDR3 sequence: CASSFQGLRLTYNEQFF. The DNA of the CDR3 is TGTGCCAGCAGCTTCCAGGGTCTTCGCCTTACCTACAATGAGCAGTTCTTC.

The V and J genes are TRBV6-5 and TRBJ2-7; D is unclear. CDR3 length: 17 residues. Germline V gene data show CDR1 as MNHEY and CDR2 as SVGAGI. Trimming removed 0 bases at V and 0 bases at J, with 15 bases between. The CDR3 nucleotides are TGTGCCAGCAGTTACTCAGTAGTGCCTAAAATCTCCTACGAGCAGTACGTC. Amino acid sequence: CASSYSVVPKISYEQYV.

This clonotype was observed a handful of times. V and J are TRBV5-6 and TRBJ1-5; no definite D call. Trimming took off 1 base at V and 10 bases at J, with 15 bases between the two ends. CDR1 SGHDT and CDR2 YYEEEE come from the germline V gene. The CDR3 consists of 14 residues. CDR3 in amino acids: CASSLRRTLVPQHF. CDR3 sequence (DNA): TGTGCCAGCAGCTTGCGACGGACTTTAGTACCCCAGCATTTT.

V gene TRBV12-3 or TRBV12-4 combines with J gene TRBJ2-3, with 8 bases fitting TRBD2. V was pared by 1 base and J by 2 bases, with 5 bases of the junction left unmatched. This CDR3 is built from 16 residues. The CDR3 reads CASSLGGGGNTDTQYF. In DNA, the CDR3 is TGTGCCAGCAGTTTAGGTGGCGGGGGGAACACAGATACGCAGTATTTT.

This chain's CDR3 is CASSIVAGGPKEQFF. Here the CDR3 DNA reads TGTGCCAGCAGTATAGTAGCGGGGGGGCCGAAGGAGCAGTTCTTC. V is TRBV6-2 or TRBV6-3 and J is TRBJ2-1, with 11 positions matching TRBD2. V shed 5 bases and J 10 bases; nucleotides not matched to a gene: 10. The CDR3 length is 15 residues. Germline CDR1 MNHEY, CDR2 SVGEGT.

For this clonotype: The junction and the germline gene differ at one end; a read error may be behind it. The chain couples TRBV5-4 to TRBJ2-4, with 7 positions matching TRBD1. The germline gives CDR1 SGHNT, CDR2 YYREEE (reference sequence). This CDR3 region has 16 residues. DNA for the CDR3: TGTGCCAGGAGCTTGGCAGGGGGTTTGTTGAAAAACATTCAGTACTTC. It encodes CARSLAGGLLKNIQYF.

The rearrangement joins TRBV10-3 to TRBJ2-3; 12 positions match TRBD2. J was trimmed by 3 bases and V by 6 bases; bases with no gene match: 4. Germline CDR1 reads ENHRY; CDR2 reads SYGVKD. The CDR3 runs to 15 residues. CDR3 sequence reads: CAIRTSGGQTDTQYF. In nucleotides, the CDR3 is TGTGCCATCAGAACTAGCGGGGGGCAGACAGATACGCAGTATTTT.

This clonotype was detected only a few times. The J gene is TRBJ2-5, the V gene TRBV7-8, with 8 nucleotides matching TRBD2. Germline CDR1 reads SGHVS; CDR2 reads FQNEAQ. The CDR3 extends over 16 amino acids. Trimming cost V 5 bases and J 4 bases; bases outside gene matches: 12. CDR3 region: CASSNRPGTSIETQYF. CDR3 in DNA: TGTGCCAGCAGCAACCGTCCCGGGACTAGTATAGAGACCCAGTACTTC. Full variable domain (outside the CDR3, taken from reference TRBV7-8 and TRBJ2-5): GAGVSQSPRYKVAKRGQDVALRCDPISGHVSLFWYQQALGQGPEFLTYFQNEAQLDKSGLPSDRFFAERPEGSVSTLKIQRTQQEDSAVYLCASSNRPGTSIETQYFGPGTRLLVL.

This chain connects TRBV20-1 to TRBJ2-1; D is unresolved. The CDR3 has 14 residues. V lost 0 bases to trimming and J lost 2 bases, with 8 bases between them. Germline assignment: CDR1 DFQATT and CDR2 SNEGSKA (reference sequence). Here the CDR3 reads CSARDLVPYNEQFF. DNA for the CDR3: TGCAGTGCTAGAGATCTAGTGCCCTACAATGAGCAGTTCTTC.